Described below is a single TCR beta chain sequence and its context. No antigen is known for it. This record comes from a study of cytomegalovirus exposure and HLA in healthy donors. 60 Vbeta and 13 Jbeta primers were used in PCR. Profiled with immunoSEQ multiplex PCR; TCRdb holds only in-frame clones, not every one. Seen here are 150,000 to 200,000 clones, roughly 60% observed once, and the top ten hold 2.5% to 3%. Study-wide results and limits: Most of the CMV-associated TCR beta chains (in a later analysis) appeared to be HLA-restricted. Researchers left out some V segments, among them TRBV6-2 and TRBV6-3, as indistinguishable.

CDR1 and CDR2 from the germline V gene are SGHTA and FQGNSA. The V segment lost 2 bases and the J segment 3 bases; nucleotides outside the gene matches: 7. The CDR3 has 16 amino acids. This clonotype was obtained from a man aged 35 to 55 in good health and CMV-seronegative. The sequenced sample consisted of PBMCs. The chain employs TRBV7-2 and TRBJ2-7, with TRBD2 identical over 10 bases. The DNA for the CDR3 is TGTGCCAGCAGCTTAAGCGAGACTAGCGGGCTCTACGAGCAGTACTTC. Amino acid sequence: CASSLSETSGLYEQYF.